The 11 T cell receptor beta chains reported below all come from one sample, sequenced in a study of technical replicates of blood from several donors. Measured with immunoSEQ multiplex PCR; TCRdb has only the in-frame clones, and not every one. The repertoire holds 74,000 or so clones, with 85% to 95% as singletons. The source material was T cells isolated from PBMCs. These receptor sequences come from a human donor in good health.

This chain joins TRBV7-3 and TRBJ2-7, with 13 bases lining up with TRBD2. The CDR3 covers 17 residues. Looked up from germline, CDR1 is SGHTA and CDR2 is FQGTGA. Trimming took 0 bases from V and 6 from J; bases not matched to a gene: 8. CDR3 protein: CASSLTHAGTSGVEQYF. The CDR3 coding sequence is TGTGCCAGCAGCTTAACTCACGCGGGGACTAGCGGGGTCGAGCAGTACTTC.

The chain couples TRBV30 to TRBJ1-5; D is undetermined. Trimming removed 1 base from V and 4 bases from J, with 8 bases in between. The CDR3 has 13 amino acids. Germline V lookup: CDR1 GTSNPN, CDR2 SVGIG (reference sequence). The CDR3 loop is CAWSDGNNQPQHF. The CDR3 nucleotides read TGTGCCTGGAGTGATGGCAATAATCAGCCCCAGCATTTT.

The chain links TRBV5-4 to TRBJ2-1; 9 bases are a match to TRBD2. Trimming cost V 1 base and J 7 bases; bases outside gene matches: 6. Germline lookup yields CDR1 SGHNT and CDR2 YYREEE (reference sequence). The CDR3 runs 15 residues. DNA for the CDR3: TGTGCCAGCAGCTTGAATAGCGGGAGAGGGAATGAGCAGTTCTTC. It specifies CASSLNSGRGNEQFF.

The CDR3 nucleotides are TGTGCCAGGGGGGACAGGAACACCGGGGAGCTGTTTTTT. Translating gives CARGDRNTGELFF. V and J are TRBV30 and TRBJ2-2; D is perhaps TRBD1 (7 bases). Trimming cost V 8 bases and J 1 base, with 11 bases left between them. CDR1 is GTSNPN and CDR2 is SVGIG in the germline V gene (reference sequence). The CDR3 sequence is 13 residues long.

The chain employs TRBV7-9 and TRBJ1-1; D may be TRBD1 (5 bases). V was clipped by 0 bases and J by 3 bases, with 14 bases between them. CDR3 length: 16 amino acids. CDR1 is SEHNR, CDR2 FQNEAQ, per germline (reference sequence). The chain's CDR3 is CASSLAIGGADTEAFF. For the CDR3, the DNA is TGTGCCAGCAGCTTAGCCATCGGTGGGGCGGACACTGAAGCTTTCTTT.

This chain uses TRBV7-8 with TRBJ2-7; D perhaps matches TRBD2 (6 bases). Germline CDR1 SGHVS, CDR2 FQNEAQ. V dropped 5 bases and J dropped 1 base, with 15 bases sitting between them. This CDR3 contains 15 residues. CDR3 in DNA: TGTGCCAGCAGCCTAGAAAGACTAGGTTCCTACGAGCAGTACTTC. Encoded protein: CASSLERLGSYEQYF. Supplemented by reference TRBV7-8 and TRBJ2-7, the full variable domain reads GAGVSQSPRYKVAKRGQDVALRCDPISGHVSLFWYQQALGQGPEFLTYFQNEAQLDKSGLPSDRFFAERPEGSVSTLKIQRTQQEDSAVYLCASSLERLGSYEQYFGPGTRLTVT.

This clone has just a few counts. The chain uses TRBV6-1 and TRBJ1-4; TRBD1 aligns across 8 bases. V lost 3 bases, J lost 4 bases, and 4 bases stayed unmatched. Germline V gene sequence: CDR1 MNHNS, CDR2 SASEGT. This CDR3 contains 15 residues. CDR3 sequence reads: CASSDRGRDNEKLFF. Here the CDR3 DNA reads TGTGCCAGCAGTGACAGGGGGCGGGATAATGAAAAACTGTTTTTT.

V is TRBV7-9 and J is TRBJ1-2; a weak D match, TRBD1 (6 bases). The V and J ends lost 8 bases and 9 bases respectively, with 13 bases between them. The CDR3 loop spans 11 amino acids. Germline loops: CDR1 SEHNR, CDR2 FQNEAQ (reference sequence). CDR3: CASRMGDSYTF. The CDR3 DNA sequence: TGTGCCAGCCGGATGGGGGACAGCTACACCTTC.

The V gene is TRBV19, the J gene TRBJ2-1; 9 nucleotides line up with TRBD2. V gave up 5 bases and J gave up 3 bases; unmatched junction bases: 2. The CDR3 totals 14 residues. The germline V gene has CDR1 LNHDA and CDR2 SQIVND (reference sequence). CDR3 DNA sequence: TGTGCCAGTAGTTCTAGCGGGATCTACAATGAGCAGTTCTTC. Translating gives CASSSSGIYNEQFF. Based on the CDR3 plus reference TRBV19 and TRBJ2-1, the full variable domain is DGGITQSPKYLFRKEGQNVTLSCEQNLNHDAMYWYRQDPGQGLRLIYYSQIVNDFQKGDIAEGYSVSREKKESFPLTVTSAQKNPTAFYLCASSSSGIYNEQFFGPGTRLTVL.

The CDR3 is CASSQGQAPPYEQYF. CDR3 nucleotide sequence: TGCGCCAGCAGCCAAGGGCAGGCCCCTCCATACGAGCAGTACTTC. V is TRBV4-1 and J is TRBJ2-7; D is unresolved. V lost 1 base, J lost 4 bases, and 14 bases lay in between. This CDR3 region has 15 residues. The V gene's germline CDR1 is MGHRA and CDR2 YSYEKL.

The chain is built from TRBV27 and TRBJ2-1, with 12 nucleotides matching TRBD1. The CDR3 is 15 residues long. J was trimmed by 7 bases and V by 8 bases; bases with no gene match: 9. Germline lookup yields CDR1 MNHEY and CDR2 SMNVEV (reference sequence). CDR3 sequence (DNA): TGTGCCAGCTTTAAATGGGACAGGGGGCAGAATGAGCAGTTCTTC. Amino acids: CASFKWDRGQNEQFF.